This T cell receptor (beta chain) is from a study of shared clonotypes between healthy human individuals. The repertoire was sequenced with immunoSEQ multiplex PCR; TCRdb's copy has only in-frame clones and lacks some. The sample holds over a million clones; approximately 80% are singletons and the top ten take 0.6% to 0.75%. The CDR3 is 16 amino acids. Unmatched junction bases numbered 16, after V lost 6 bases and J lost 6 bases. Germline V gives CDR1 ENHRY, CDR2 SYGVKD. This clone was counted many times. This same CDR3 is encoded by further DNA sequences in the sample. The chain uses TRBV10-3 and TRBJ1-2; 7 positions match TRBD1. The sequenced material came from memory CD4+ T cells from PBMCs. Stated subset: CD45RA-negative fraction. This TCR came from a man between 18 and 35 years old in good health. Some clones in this sample may be carry-over from other donors' samples. CDR3 sequence reads: CAIRDGADTGAHGYTF. In DNA, the CDR3 is TGTGCCATCAGGGATGGGGCAGATACAGGGGCCCATGGCTACACCTTC.